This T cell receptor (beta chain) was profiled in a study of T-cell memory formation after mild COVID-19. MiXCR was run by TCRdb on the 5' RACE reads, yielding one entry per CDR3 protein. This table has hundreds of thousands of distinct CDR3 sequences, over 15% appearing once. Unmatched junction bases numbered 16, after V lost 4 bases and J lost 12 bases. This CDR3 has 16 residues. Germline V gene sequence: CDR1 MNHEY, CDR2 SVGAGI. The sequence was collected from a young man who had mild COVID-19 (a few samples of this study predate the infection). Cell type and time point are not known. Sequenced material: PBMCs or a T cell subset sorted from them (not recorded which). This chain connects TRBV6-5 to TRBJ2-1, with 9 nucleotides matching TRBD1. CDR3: CASSSAGQGWISGQFF. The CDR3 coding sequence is TGTGCCAGCAGTTCGGCAGGACAGGGGTGGATCTCAGGGCAGTTCTTC.